Listed below are T cell receptor beta chains from one sample, sequenced in a study of regulatory T cells in long-lasting Graves disease. TCRdb analysed the multiplex PCR reads with MiXCR anew, one entry per CDR3 protein. The table lists 600,000 to 850,000 distinct CDR3 sequences, 30% of them singletons. The sequencing here drew on peripheral blood mononuclear cells (PBMCs), taken when the disease was refractory, from a patient treated with antithyroid drugs. All receptors derive from a female donor with Graves disease. The CDR3 runs from the conserved cysteine through the conserved F or W. The order of the fields is J gene, clone size, CDR3 length, V gene, D gene, CDR3 DNA, CDR3 protein. The D gene is left open where the match is weak. Clone size is not always given. Where it is, it says once, few, many or a class for expanded clones.

J: TRBJ2-7
size: -
length: 13
V: TRBV6-1
D: -
DNA: TGTGCCACCCGTGGTTTACAGGGTCTCGAGCAGTACTTC
CDR3: CATRGLQGLEQYF

J: TRBJ1-1
size: many
length: 15
V: TRBV28
D: -
DNA: TGTGCCAGCAGCCGAGGGACCCGTGCTGGCACTGAAGCTTTCTTT
CDR3: CASSRGTRAGTEAFF

J: TRBJ2-2
size: -
length: 17
V: TRBV7-9
D: TRBD2
DNA: TGTGCCAGCAGCTTAGAAACTAGCGGGAGTTTCACCGGGGAGCTGTTTTTT
CDR3: CASSLETSGSFTGELFF

J: TRBJ2-2
size: many
length: 16
V: TRBV2
D: TRBD2
DNA: TGTGCCAGCGACCCGACTAGCATAACAAACACCGGGGAGCTGTTTTTT
CDR3: CASDPTSITNTGELFF

J: TRBJ2-7
size: -
length: 16
V: TRBV6-5
D: TRBD2
DNA: TGTGCCAGCAGTTTTTTGTCTAGCGGTCCAAACTACGAGCAGTACTTC
CDR3: CASSFLSSGPNYEQYF

J: TRBJ1-1
size: many
length: 13
V: TRBV12-3/TRBV12-4
D: TRBD1
DNA: TGTGCCAGCAGTTTGGGACAGCGGACTGAAGCTTTCTTT
CDR3: CASSLGQRTEAFF

J: TRBJ1-1
size: few
length: 16
V: TRBV11-3
D: -
DNA: TGTGCCAGCAGCTTAGGTGCGGGGTTTGGAGACACTGAAGCTTTCTTT
CDR3: CASSLGAGFGDTEAFF

J: TRBJ2-7
size: few
length: 13
V: TRBV3-1
D: -
DNA: TGTGCCAGCAGCCAATCTACCTGGACTCAACAGTACTTC
CDR3: CASSQSTWTQQYF

J: TRBJ1-3
size: -
length: 14
V: TRBV19
D: -
DNA: TGTGCCAGTAGCGGACAGAGCTCTGGAAACACCATATATTTT
CDR3: CASSGQSSGNTIYF

J: TRBJ1-1
size: -
length: 14
V: TRBV7-9
D: TRBD1
DNA: TGTGCCAGCAGCTCACAGGGGGCGCACACTGAAGCTTTCTTT
CDR3: CASSSQGAHTEAFF

J: TRBJ1-1
size: -
length: 16
V: TRBV14
D: -
DNA: TGTGCCAGCAGCCAAGATATATCGAGTAAGAACACTGAAGCTTTCTTT
CDR3: CASSQDISSKNTEAFF

J: TRBJ2-4
size: -
length: 16
V: TRBV27
D: -
DNA: TGTGCCAGCAGTTCAAACAGGGAAGGAGGCAAAAACATTCAGTACTTC
CDR3: CASSSNREGGKNIQYF

J: TRBJ2-7
size: many
length: 12
V: TRBV6-1
D: -
DNA: TGTGCCAGCAGTCGGGACTCCTACGAGCAGTACTTC
CDR3: CASSRDSYEQYF

J: TRBJ2-2
size: few
length: 17
V: TRBV7-3
D: -
DNA: TGTGCCAGCAGCTTAAGGGGGGACAGTGGGCGCACCGGGGAGCTGTTTTTT
CDR3: CASSLRGDSGRTGELFF

J: TRBJ1-2
size: few
length: 14
V: TRBV3-1
D: -
DNA: TGTGCCAGCAGCCCACATGGAGAGGTCTATGGCTACACCTTC
CDR3: CASSPHGEVYGYTF

J: TRBJ2-5
size: -
length: 14
V: TRBV7-9
D: TRBD1
DNA: TGTGCCAGCAGCGAAACTCGACAGGGATGGACCCAGTACTTC
CDR3: CASSETRQGWTQYF

J: TRBJ1-5
size: -
length: 16
V: TRBV28
D: TRBD1
DNA: TGTGCCAGCAGTTCCCAGACAGGGGGGGACAATCAGCCCCAGCATTTT
CDR3: CASSSQTGGDNQPQHF

J: TRBJ2-5
size: many
length: 17
V: TRBV6-5
D: TRBD2
DNA: TGTGCCAGCAGTTACTCGGGACTAGCGGGAGCCGGGGAGACCCAGTACTTC
CDR3: CASSYSGLAGAGETQYF

J: TRBJ2-1
size: few
length: 16
V: TRBV4-1
D: -
DNA: TGCGCCAGCAGCCAACCGAGTGGGAGTCGGTACAATGAGCAGTTCTTC
CDR3: CASSQPSGSRYNEQFF

J: TRBJ1-1
size: -
length: 13
V: TRBV12-3/TRBV12-4
D: -
DNA: TGTGCCAGCAGCCGAGGACAGTTTACTGAAGCTTTCTTT
CDR3: CASSRGQFTEAFF

J: TRBJ1-4
size: -
length: 14
V: TRBV18
D: -
DNA: TGTGCCAGCTCACCGGCGGCCGAGGAGGAAAAACTGTTTTTT
CDR3: CASSPAAEEEKLFF

J: TRBJ2-5
size: -
length: 15
V: TRBV6-4
D: -
DNA: TGTGCCAGCAGTTACCAGGCTGGCAGGAGGGAGACCCAGTACTTC
CDR3: CASSYQAGRRETQYF

J: TRBJ1-6
size: few
length: 18
V: TRBV7-9
D: TRBD1
DNA: TGTGCCAGCAGCTTAGGAACAGGGGGCTCTGACCTAAATTCACCCCTCCACTTT
CDR3: CASSLGTGGSDLNSPLHF

J: TRBJ1-1
size: few
length: 11
V: TRBV24-1
D: -
DNA: TGTGCCACCAGTCACAGATTCGAAGCTTTCTTT
CDR3: CATSHRFEAFF

J: TRBJ1-2
size: few
length: 14
V: TRBV7-6
D: -
DNA: TGTGCCAGCAGCCCGACCCTCGAGGGCTATGGCTACACCTTC
CDR3: CASSPTLEGYGYTF

J: TRBJ1-2
size: -
length: 12
V: TRBV9
D: -
DNA: TGTGCCAGCAGCGTAGCTGAGGACGGCTACACCTTC
CDR3: CASSVAEDGYTF

J: TRBJ1-1
size: -
length: 14
V: TRBV5-6
D: -
DNA: TGTGCCAGCAGCTTCTATCAGGCCAACACTGAAGCTTTCTTT
CDR3: CASSFYQANTEAFF

J: TRBJ2-3
size: few
length: 13
V: TRBV28
D: -
DNA: TGTGCCAGCAGTCTTCGAGTCACAGATACGCAGTATTTT
CDR3: CASSLRVTDTQYF

J: TRBJ2-6
size: -
length: 17
V: TRBV6-1
D: TRBD1
DNA: TGTGCCAGCAGTGGAGGGACAGGGAGAACTGGGGCCAACGTCCTGACTTTC
CDR3: CASSGGTGRTGANVLTF

J: TRBJ2-7
size: -
length: 13
V: TRBV20-1
D: -
DNA: TGCAGTGCGCGGCTGCGATCCTCCTACGAGCAGTACTTC
CDR3: CSARLRSSYEQYF